The 27 T cell receptor beta chains below come from one sample, sequenced in a study of T cell responses to AZD1222 COVID-19 vaccine. Generated by immunoSEQ multiplex PCR, the TCRdb table keeps only in-frame clones and is missing some. The data contain 140,000 to 150,000 clones, 90% to 95% of them singletons. The specimen was peripheral blood, collected after recovery from COVID-19. The receptors shown here come from an adult who had recovered from COVID-19.

V usage is TRBV6-5 and J usage is TRBJ1-1; D unresolved. With 8 bases removed from V and 1 base from J, the gap between germline ends came to 5 bases. From germline, CDR1 is MNHEY and CDR2 SVGAGI. The CDR3 consists of 11 residues. The CDR3 nucleotides read TGTGCCAGCTATAAGAACACTGAAGCTTTCTTT. Amino acids: CASYKNTEAFF.

The rearrangement joins TRBV12-3 or TRBV12-4 to TRBJ1-1; D is unclear. The CDR3 spans 13 residues. Trimming cost V 5 bases and J 0 bases, with 7 bases left between them. As DNA, the CDR3 is TGTGCCAGCAGTCGGTCCATGAACACTGAAGCTTTCTTT. Translated: CASSRSMNTEAFF.

The chain recombines TRBV10-1 with TRBJ1-2; D gene uncertain. Germline CDR1 is WNHNN and CDR2 is SYGVQD (reference sequence). Trimming stripped 6 bases from V and 2 bases from J, with 10 bases between. The CDR3 runs 13 residues. The CDR3 is CASSSGPNYGYTF. In nucleotides, the CDR3 is TGCGCCAGCAGCAGCGGACCGAACTATGGCTACACCTTC.

This chain uses TRBV6-1 with TRBJ1-6; no definite D call. Trimming left V 0 bases short and J 10 bases short, with 16 bases between. The V gene's germline CDR1 is MNHNS and CDR2 SASEGT. The length of the CDR3 is 16 residues. The CDR3: CASSEAGGGGRSPLHF. DNA of the CDR3: TGTGCCAGCAGTGAAGCCGGAGGAGGAGGGCGGTCACCCCTCCACTTT.

The chain recombines TRBV2 with TRBJ1-2, with D perhaps matching TRBD1 (6 bases). V lost 5 bases, J lost 1 base, and 11 bases lay in between. Germline V gene data show CDR1 as SNHLY and CDR2 as FYNNEI. CDR3 size: 14 residues. The CDR3: CASSRTALNYGYTF. CDR3 nucleotides: TGTGCCAGCAGTCGGACAGCCCTTAACTATGGCTACACCTTC. The whole variable domain, remainder taken from reference TRBV2 and TRBJ1-2, is EPEVTQTPSHQVTQMGQEVILRCVPISNHLYFYWYRQILGQKVEFLVSFYNNEISEKSEIFDDQFSVERPDGSNFTLKIRSTKLEDSAMYFCASSRTALNYGYTFGSGTRLTVV.

The J gene is TRBJ2-7, the V gene TRBV27; 7 nucleotides agree with TRBD1. V shed 4 bases and J 2 bases; nucleotides not matched to a gene: 5. The germline V gene encodes CDR1 MNHEY and CDR2 SMNVEV (reference sequence). CDR3 size: 14 residues. The CDR3 coding sequence is TGTGCCAGCAGTTCAGGGGGTCTTCCCTACGAGCAGTACTTC. Translated: CASSSGGLPYEQYF.

J is TRBJ1-6 and V is TRBV10-3, with D possibly TRBD1 on 5 matching bases. The V gene lost 10 bases and the J gene lost 8 bases, with 12 bases spanning the gap. This CDR3 is 12 amino acids long. The germline CDR1 and CDR2 sequences are ENHRY and SYGVKD. This CDR3 reads CATGWGDSPLHF. The CDR3 DNA reads TGTGCCACCGGTTGGGGGGATTCACCCCTCCACTTT.

The rearrangement links TRBV6-5 to TRBJ2-7; 8 nucleotides agree with TRBD1. V shed 6 bases, J shed 5 bases, and the junction held 3 bases outside the gene matches. The CDR3 runs to 12 residues. CDR1 and CDR2 from the germline V gene are MNHEY and SVGAGI. The CDR3 loop is CASRQGADEQYF. In nucleotides, the CDR3 is TGTGCCAGCAGGCAGGGGGCAGACGAGCAGTACTTC.

This chain connects TRBV28 to TRBJ2-6; 9 nucleotides align to TRBD1. V shed 1 base and J 0 bases; nucleotides not matched to a gene: 4. CDR3 length equals 18 residues. The germline V gene has CDR1 MDHEN and CDR2 SYDVKM. Here the CDR3 reads CASSLLGQGASGANVLTF. The CDR3 DNA reads TGTGCCAGCAGTTTATTGGGACAGGGAGCCTCTGGGGCCAACGTCCTGACTTTC.

This chain connects TRBV6-5 to TRBJ2-3, with 7 bases that match TRBD2. The CDR3 has 16 amino acids. V was clipped by 2 bases and J by 5 bases; unmatched bases: 10. Looked up from germline, CDR1 is MNHEY and CDR2 is SVGAGI. The CDR3 region is CASSYRLADQGDTQYF. DNA for the CDR3: TGTGCCAGCAGTTACCGACTAGCCGACCAAGGAGATACGCAGTATTTT.

V usage is TRBV4-1 and J usage is TRBJ1-6, with D perhaps matching TRBD1 (6 bases). CDR3 length: 17 residues. Germline V lookup: CDR1 MGHRA, CDR2 YSYEKL. Trimming cost V 4 bases and J 7 bases, with 20 bases left between them. In DNA, the CDR3 is TGCGCCAGCAGCCTACGGGGCAGGGGAGAATGGAATTCACCCCTCCACTTT. The encoded protein is CASSLRGRGEWNSPLHF.

The gene calls are TRBV10-3 and TRBJ1-5, with a weak D call TRBD1 (5 bases). Trimming took 0 bases from V and 5 from J, leaving 8 bases between them. The germline V gene encodes CDR1 ENHRY and CDR2 SYGVKD. The CDR3 length is 14 residues. The CDR3 spells CAISESWGDQPQHF. Here the CDR3 DNA reads TGTGCCATCAGTGAGTCGTGGGGGGATCAGCCCCAGCATTTT.

V usage is TRBV9 and J usage is TRBJ2-5; 11 nucleotides align to TRBD2. Germline CDR1 reads SGDLS; CDR2 reads YYNGEE. V trimming: 0 bases; J trimming: 1 base; junction bases outside the gene matches: 2. The CDR3 has 16 amino acids. CDR3 residues: CASSVDGTSGQETQYF. For the CDR3, the DNA is TGTGCCAGCAGCGTAGACGGGACTAGCGGCCAAGAGACCCAGTACTTC.

The chain links TRBV5-1 to TRBJ1-1; D not resolved. This CDR3 has 16 residues. Germline V lookup: CDR1 SGHRS, CDR2 YFSETQ. With 0 bases removed from V and 0 bases from J, the gap between germline ends came to 12 bases. The CDR3, as DNA: TGCGCCAGCAGCTTGGTGGCAGGAAGGATGAACACTGAAGCTTTCTTT. Protein product: CASSLVAGRMNTEAFF.

The rearrangement links TRBV7-2 to TRBJ2-1; 10 nucleotides align to TRBD2. This CDR3 region has 16 residues. Germline V lookup: CDR1 SGHTA, CDR2 FQGNSA. V gave up 2 bases and J gave up 5 bases; unmatched junction bases: 6. The CDR3 reads CASSLIAGGLHNEQFF. As DNA, the CDR3 is TGTGCCAGCAGCTTAATAGCGGGAGGACTCCACAATGAGCAGTTCTTC.

The chain is built from TRBV24-1 and TRBJ2-1; 7 positions agree with TRBD1. CDR1 and CDR2 (germline): KGHDR, SFDVKD. With V trimmed by 10 bases and J by 7 bases, 15 bases remained unmatched. This CDR3 is built from 15 residues. This CDR3 is CATRDTRTGLNEQFF. The CDR3 DNA reads as TGTGCCACTCGAGATACTAGGACAGGATTAAATGAGCAGTTCTTC.

The chain uses TRBV19 and TRBJ2-7, with 9 bases lining up with TRBD1. CDR1 is LNHDA and CDR2 is SQIVND in the germline V gene (reference sequence). The CDR3 covers 14 residues. V was pared by 6 bases and J by 5 bases, with 8 bases of the junction left unmatched. CDR3 sequence reads: CASRHRDRVHEQYF. CDR3 DNA: TGTGCCAGTAGGCACCGGGACAGGGTCCACGAGCAGTACTTC.

The chain carries TRBV10-1 and TRBJ1-6; 7 bases agree with TRBD1. The CDR3 is 16 amino acids. Germline V gene lookup returns CDR1 WNHNN and CDR2 SYGVQD (reference sequence). With V trimmed by 3 bases and J by 5 bases, 7 bases remained unmatched. CDR3 protein: CASSDVWDRHNSPLHF. Written as DNA, the CDR3 is TGCGCCAGCAGTGATGTGTGGGACAGACATAATTCACCCCTCCACTTT.

The chain joins TRBV30 to TRBJ1-6; 9 bases are a match to TRBD1. The CDR3 has 13 amino acids. The germline CDR1 and CDR2 sequences are GTSNPN and SVGIG (reference sequence). With 5 bases clipped from V and 9 bases from J, the junction kept 5 bases outside the gene matches. The CDR3, as DNA: TGTGCCTGGGCGGGACAGGGTGCTTCACCCCTCCACTTT. Translated: CAWAGQGASPLHF. Full variable domain (remainder filled in from reference TRBV30 and TRBJ1-6): SQTIHQWPATLVQPVGSPLSLECTVEGTSNPNLYWYRQAAGRGLQLLFYSVGIGQISSEVPQNLSASRPQDRQFILSSKKLLLSDSGFYLCAWAGQGASPLHFGNGTRLTVT.

The rearrangement joins TRBV11-3 to TRBJ2-2; the match to TRBD1 covers 7 bases. CDR1 and CDR2 from the germline V gene are SGHNT and YENEEA. The CDR3 is 15 residues long. With 4 bases clipped from V and 5 bases from J, the junction kept 7 bases outside the gene matches. This CDR3 reads CASSSRTGRTGELFF. CDR3 coding DNA: TGTGCCAGCAGCTCACGGACAGGACGGACCGGGGAGCTGTTTTTT.

The V gene is TRBV19, the J gene TRBJ1-6; D is unclear. The CDR3 consists of 13 residues. With 8 bases removed from V and 6 bases from J, the gap between germline ends came to 11 bases. Germline CDR1 reads LNHDA; CDR2 reads SQIVND (reference sequence). The CDR3 sequence is CASSRAINSPLHF. In nucleotides, the CDR3 is TGTGCCAGTTCCCGGGCCATTAATTCACCCCTCCACTTT.

The chain's CDR3 is CASSTRDTPSTDTQYF. The CDR3 DNA is TGTGCCAGCAGTACGCGGGACACCCCTAGCACAGATACGCAGTATTTT. The chain recombines TRBV27 with TRBJ2-3; D might be TRBD1 or TRBD2, each matching 6 bases. Trimming cost V 5 bases and J 0 bases, with 15 bases left between them. The CDR3 sequence is 16 residues long. Germline CDR1 is MNHEY and CDR2 is SMNVEV (reference sequence).

This chain links TRBV3-1 (or the pseudogene TRBV3-2) with TRBJ2-7; 14 bases are a match to TRBD2. The CDR3 is 16 amino acids. The ends lost 1 base at V and 4 bases at J; junction bases unmatched: 3. Germline assignment: CDR1 LGHDT and CDR2 YNNKEL (reference sequence). The CDR3: CASSQGRLAGGYEQYF. The CDR3 nucleotides read TGTGCCAGCAGCCAAGGCCGACTAGCGGGAGGGTACGAGCAGTACTTC.

V and J are TRBV4-1 and TRBJ2-1; TRBD1 is a possible D gene (5 bases). The CDR3 extends over 17 amino acids. Germline-derived CDR1 and CDR2 are MGHRA and YSYEKL. The V and J ends lost 3 bases and 0 bases respectively, with 15 bases between them. CDR3 region: CASSQLLVGLSYNEQFF. The CDR3 DNA is TGCGCCAGCAGCCAGCTTTTAGTGGGGCTCTCCTACAATGAGCAGTTCTTC.

This chain connects TRBV7-2 to TRBJ1-5; D gene ambiguous. Per germline, CDR1 SGHTA and CDR2 FQGNSA. The germline V and J ends were trimmed by 0 bases and 2 bases, with 2 bases remaining between them. CDR3 length: 13 residues. The CDR3 DNA reads TGTGCCAGCAGCTTAGCACGCAATCAGCCCCAGCATTTT. Its protein is CASSLARNQPQHF.

The chain carries TRBV5-1 and TRBJ1-1, with 7 bases matching TRBD1. CDR3 length: 14 residues. The germline V gene has CDR1 SGHRS and CDR2 YFSETQ. V lost 3 bases to trimming and J lost 2 bases; unmatched junction nucleotides: 4. CDR3 in amino acids: CASSYRDSNTEAFF. In DNA form, the CDR3 reads TGCGCCAGCAGCTACCGGGACAGCAACACTGAAGCTTTCTTT. Variable domain in full (rest from reference TRBV5-1 and TRBJ1-1): KAGVTQTPRYLIKTRGQQVTLSCSPISGHRSVSWYQQTPGQGLQFLFEYFSETQRNKGNFPGRFSGRQFSNSRSEMNVSTLELGDSALYLCASSYRDSNTEAFFGQGTRLTVV.

This rearrangement joins TRBV18 to TRBJ1-4; 9 bases are shared with TRBD1. Per germline, CDR1 KGHSH and CDR2 LQKENI. The CDR3 is 16 amino acids. Trimming at V came to 6 bases and at J to 7 bases, leaving 12 bases not matched to a gene. CDR3 amino acids: CASSQNDGQGSEKLFF. DNA of the CDR3: TGTGCCAGCTCCCAAAACGACGGACAGGGGTCTGAAAAACTGTTTTTT. Supplemented by reference TRBV18 and TRBJ1-4, the full variable domain reads NAGVMQNPRHLVRRRGQEARLRCSPMKGHSHVYWYRQLPEEGLKFMVYLQKENIIDESGMPKERFSAEFPKEGPSILRIQQVVRGDSAAYFCASSQNDGQGSEKLFFGSGTQLSVL.